This TCR beta chain was identified in a study of blood T cell repertoires in COVID-19. Turning to the study itself: COVID-19 samples from acute and convalescent phases originated in the United States, Italy and Spain.

CDR1 is SGHRS and CDR2 is YFSETQ in the germline V gene. The V gene end was trimmed by 6 bases and the J gene end by 4 bases; junction bases not matched to a gene: 5. The CDR3 spans 14 residues. Produced via immunoSEQ multiplex PCR; TCRdb's table is partial and in-frame only. The table includes a few hundred thousand clones, around 89% detected once. Study members were between about 18 and 100 years old and lived in over 20 US regions. The material sequenced was PBMCs or T cells enriched from blood (not recorded which). The V call is TRBV5-1, the J call TRBJ2-7; TRBD1 matches 12 bases. This receptor was taken from a woman aged 18-35 years with acute COVID-19. Here the CDR3 DNA reads TGCGCCAGCACCCCGGGACAGGGGGCTTACGAGCAGTACTTC. Residues: CASTPGQGAYEQYF.